This entry lists 21 T cell receptor delta chains sequenced from one sample in a study of γδ T cells in repeated Plasmodium falciparum infection. Bulk repertoires came from Vgamma9/Vdelta2+ or Vdelta2-negative gammadelta T cells flow-sorted from PBMC. TCRdb re-called the multiplex PCR reads with CATT. The sample lists over 55,000 delta-chain clones, over 1.5% occurring once. The material sequenced was gamma-delta T cells from blood. Receptors were obtained from a pool of human donors (malaria-infected and uninfected, not separated).

With respect to this clone: This DNA translates differently at residue 22 from the TCRdb protein, which is that of a much larger clone; a read error is likely, and the protein shown is the DNA's own translation. The chain's CDR3 is CAFGLFLPHWGIRERLRDTDKPIF. DNA of the CDR3: TGTGCCTTTGGTCTCTTCCTACCGCACTGGGGGATACGGGAGAGGCTGAGGGACACCGATAAACCCATCTTT. The chain uses TRDV3 and TRDJ1; 13 bases are a match to TRDD3. Germline V gene sequence: CDR1 TVYSNPD, CDR2 GDNSRS (reference sequence). CDR3 size: 24 residues.

This clone was counted only a few times. TCRdb pairs this DNA with a much larger clone's protein that differs at residue 14, likely a read error; the protein shown was translated from the DNA. The chain carries TRDV1 and TRDJ1, with D possibly being TRDD2 (9 bases). The CDR3 sequence is 21 residues long. Per germline, CDR1 TSWWSYY and CDR2 QGS. V lost 4 bases and J lost 2, with 32 bases in between. DNA of the CDR3: TGTGCTCTTGGGGGGTTCGCCTTCCTACGGTTTACTGGGGGCTATACCGATAAACTCATCTTT. Translating it yields CALGGFAFLRFTGGYTDKLIF.

This clone was counted only a few times. A read error likely explains why the TCRdb protein, taken from a much larger clone, differs from this DNA's translation at residue 7; the protein shown is translated from the DNA. V usage is TRDV1 and J usage is TRDJ1; 7 bases are shared with TRDD3. TCRdb records no J gene; here it was assigned by comparing the DNA to germline. The CDR3 runs to 21 residues. Unmatched junction bases numbered 19, after V lost 0 bases and J lost 0 bases. Germline V lookup: CDR1 TSWWSYY, CDR2 QGS. The CDR3 DNA sequence: TGTGCTCTTGGGGAACTAAGCCTTCACCTACTGGGGATCCTGTACACCGATAAACTCATCTTT. This encodes CALGELSLHLLGILYTDKLIF.

The sample holds many counts of this clone. This likely stems from a read error, as it lies one base from a far larger clone. The same CDR3 arises from other DNA sequences in this sample as well. The V gene is TRDV1, the J gene TRDJ1; TRDD3 is a possible D gene (6 bases). Germline assignment: CDR1 TSWWSYY and CDR2 QGS. V was pared by 6 bases and J by 1 base, with 18 bases between. The CDR3 runs to 16 residues. The CDR3, as DNA: TGTGCTCTTGGACTAACCGTCTACTGGGCCACCGATAAACTCATCTTT. Translated: CALGLTVYWATDKLIF.

This clone was counted at least ten times. This sequence is one base from a far larger clone and is likely a read error. Other DNA sequences in the same sample also yield this CDR3. The genes are TRDV1 and TRDJ1; TRDD3 matches at 9 bases. Germline CDR1 TSWWSYY, CDR2 QGS. The CDR3 length is 17 residues. The CDR3: CALGDSTGIRYSDKLIF. For the CDR3, the DNA is TGTGCACTTGGGGATTCTACGGGGATACGATACAGCGATAAACTCATCTTT.

This clone was picked up many times. This DNA's translation and the protein TCRdb lists, from a much larger clone, do not match at residue 17, likely due to a read error; the protein shown is translated from the DNA. V and J are TRDV1 and TRDJ1, with D maybe TRDD3 (8 bases). This CDR3 has 20 residues. Trimming pared 4 bases from V and 9 bases from J, leaving 36 bases between. The germline gives CDR1 TSWWSYY, CDR2 QGS. The CDR3 region is CALGAPFSYLHWGATVELIF. The DNA of the CDR3 is TGTGCTCTTGGGGCTCCATTTTCCTACTTACACTGGGGGGCCACTGTTGAACTCATCTTT.

This clone was seen a few times. TCRdb pairs this DNA with a much larger clone's protein that differs at residue 8, likely a read error; the protein shown was translated from the DNA. The rearrangement links TRDV2 to TRDJ1; D perhaps matches TRDD3 (6 bases). Here the J gene was assigned by germline matching of the DNA, as TCRdb has none. CDR1 and CDR2 (germline): GEAIGNYY, EKD. The CDR3 loop spans 13 amino acids. The CDR3 DNA sequence: TGTGCAGCCGGGGGAATTGGGGCCGATAAACTCATCTTT. Amino acids: CAAGGIGADKLIF.

This clone was counted many times. With a far larger clone one base away, a read error is the likely cause. The same CDR3 can be traced to other DNA sequences in this sample. The chain has TRDV1 and TRDJ1; possible D gene TRDD2, 6 bases. CDR1 is TSWWSYY, CDR2 QGS, per germline. Trimming cost V 5 bases and J 7 bases, with 41 bases left between them. CDR3 length: 22 amino acids. The CDR3 nucleotides are TGTGCTCTTGGGATTCGCAACGTCCGTCCTACCTCACTAGGGGACCTAAGAGGTAAACTCATCTTT. Translating gives CALGIRNVRPTSLGDLRGKLIF.

This clone showed up just a few times. TCRdb pairs this DNA with a much larger clone's protein that differs at residue 10, likely a read error; the protein shown was translated from the DNA. V usage is TRDV2 and J usage is TRDJ1; TRDD3 matches 10 bases. Germline matching of the DNA provided the J gene here, since TCRdb leaves it blank. The CDR3 runs to 17 residues. Germline assignment: CDR1 GEAIGNYY and CDR2 EKD. The V and J ends lost 1 base and 6 bases, in that order; junction bases with no gene match: 13. DNA of the CDR3: TGTGCCTGTGACACTTTTACTGGGGGATGCGCGGTCTATAAACTCATCTTT. Residues: CACDTFTGGCAVYKLIF.

There are a few counts of this clone. The protein TCRdb gives is from a much larger clone and does not agree with this DNA's translation at residue 25, likely a read error; the protein shown here comes from the DNA. The chain uses TRDV3 and TRDJ2; TRDD3 matches at 13 bases. The J gene was missing in TCRdb and was found by matching the end of the DNA to germline. V was pared by 4 bases and J by 0 bases, with 56 bases of the junction left unmatched. The germline V gene encodes CDR1 TVYSNPD and CDR2 GDNSRS (reference sequence). This CDR3 is 33 amino acids long. The CDR3 here is CASTHGNTGGYAVWGKRNPCDCGTSALTAQLFF. The CDR3 region has the DNA TGTGCCTCAACTCATGGAAACACTGGGGGATACGCTGTTTGGGGGAAAAGGAACCCGTGTGACTGTGGAACCAGTGCTTTGACAGCACAACTCTTCTTT.

Note on this clone: Only one base separates this from a far larger clonotype, so it likely reflects a read error. Additional DNA sequences in this sample encode the identical CDR3. CDR3 coding DNA: TGTGCTCTTGGGGAACTAATAATCATCGGGTCGTACTGGGGGATACTGGGCCCCTCTTTGACAGCACAGCTCTTCTTT. Amino acid sequence: CALGELIIIGSYWGILGPSLTAQLFF. The V gene is TRDV1, but the J gene lacks a call; the table's D gene call, TRDD3, was not cross checked with the DNA. The CDR3 sequence is 26 residues long. Germline lookup yields CDR1 TSWWSYY and CDR2 QGS.

About this clone: The protein given by TCRdb reflects a much larger clone and differs at residue 11 from this DNA's translation, likely from a read error; the protein shown is the DNA's translation. The rearrangement links TRDV1 to TRDJ1, with D possibly matching TRDD3 (6 bases). In the absence of a J gene in TCRdb, the DNA was matched to germline to assign it here. Germline assignment: CDR1 TSWWSYY and CDR2 QGS. The CDR3 is 18 residues long. Between the trimmed V and J ends, which lost 3 bases and 7 bases, there was a span of 27 bases. The CDR3 nucleotides are TGTGCTCTTGGGGAGCCACTACGTACTGGGAGATCGGGCGGTAAACTCATCTTT. This codes for CALGEPLRTGRSGGKLIF.

Comments on this clone: A far more abundant clone sits one base away, making this likely a read error. This CDR3 is also generated by other DNA sequences in the sample. The V call is TRDV1, the J call TRDJ3; either TRDD2 or TRDD3 may supply D (9 bases each). CDR1 is TSWWSYY and CDR2 is QGS in the germline V gene. V was clipped by 5 bases and J by 1 base, with 33 bases between them. The CDR3 covers 24 residues. The DNA of the CDR3 is TGTGCTCTTGGGCCCATCCCCTTCCTACGAACTGGGGGACTGTATTCCTGGGACACCCGACAGATGTTTTTC. Translation gives CALGPIPFLRTGGLYSWDTRQMFF.

This clone was observed a few times. A far larger clone is one nucleotide away, so this likely arose from a read error. This sample includes further DNA sequences coding for the same CDR3. The chain combines TRDV3 with TRDJ1; 11 nucleotides agree with TRDD3. Germline V CDR1 and CDR2: TVYSNPD, GDNSRS (reference sequence). This CDR3 is built from 21 residues. CDR3 sequence (DNA): TGCGCCTTTAGTGCCTCGGGTGCTGGGGGATACCATCCTCTACTCAGGAATAAACTCATCTTT. It yields the protein CAFSASGAGGYHPLLRNKLIF.

This clone was recorded a few times. A single base is all that separates this from a far larger clone, so a read error is likely. Other DNA sequences in the same sample also yield this CDR3. The V and J genes are TRDV1 and TRDJ1; 13 positions agree with TRDD3. TCRdb supplies no J gene; here it was assigned by aligning the nucleotide sequence to germline. Trimming took 3 bases from V and 5 from J; bases not matched to a gene: 24. CDR1 and CDR2 from the germline V gene are TSWWSYY and QGS. There are 22 residues in the CDR3. The CDR3 region has the DNA TGTGCTCTTGGGGACCTTATCCTTCAACTTCTACTGGGGGATACGGGGACTGATAAACTCATCTTT. It translates to CALGDLILQLLLGDTGTDKLIF.

Comment on this clone: TCRdb shows a much larger clone's protein in place of this DNA's translation, and the two differ at residue 21, likely through a read error; the protein shown is translated from the DNA. This chain joins TRDV1 and TRDJ1, with TRDD3 matching over 9 bases. TCRdb supplies no J gene; here it was assigned by aligning the nucleotide sequence to germline. The germline gives CDR1 TSWWSYY, CDR2 QGS. V trimming: 2 bases; J trimming: 1 base; junction bases outside the gene matches: 38. This CDR3 comprises 27 residues. The CDR3 here is CALGEYIIIPSFCTGGPKGLCTDKLIF. CDR3 sequence (DNA): TGTGCTCTTGGGGAATATATAATTATTCCTTCCTTCTGTACTGGGGGACCTAAGGGACTGTGCACCGATAAACTCATCTTT.

The table lists this clone with many counts. This likely stems from a read error, as it lies one base from a far larger clone. Other DNA sequences in this sample translate to the same CDR3. CDR3: CALGIRPVRNGDKLIF. The CDR3 DNA sequence: TGTGCCCTTGGGATAAGACCCGTTAGGAACGGCGATAAACTCATCTTT. The chain couples TRDV1 to TRDJ1; the D gene is possibly TRDD3 (6 bases). Germline values: CDR1 TSWWSYY, CDR2 QGS. The CDR3 has 16 residues.

As for this clone: This DNA's translation differs at residues 16 and 21 from TCRdb's protein, which comes from a much larger clone; a read error is likely, and the protein shown is translated from the DNA. The V and J genes are TRDV1 and TRDJ2, with 10 bases that match TRDD3. Germline values: CDR1 TSWWSYY, CDR2 QGS. This CDR3 region has 24 residues. CDR3 region: CALGELPHELTNRGIRKLTARLFF. CDR3 nucleotides: TGTGCTCTTGGGGAACTTCCTCACGAACTTACCAACCGGGGGATACGAAAGTTGACAGCACGACTCTTCTTT.

This clone was seen only a few times. The protein TCRdb gives is from a much larger clone and does not agree with this DNA's translation at residue 9, likely a read error; the protein shown here comes from the DNA. The chain joins TRDV1 to TRDJ1; 8 nucleotides agree with TRDD3. CDR1 is TSWWSYY and CDR2 is QGS in the germline V gene. The CDR3 is 23 residues long. CDR3 coding DNA: TGTGCTCTTGGAGAACTCACCTTCCCAATTTCACCCGTCAGTGGGGATACAGCCGATAAACTCATCTTT. It specifies CALGELTFPISPVSGDTADKLIF.

As to this clone: The amino acid sequence in TCRdb belongs to a much larger clone and departs from this DNA's translation at residue 6, likely a sequencing read error; the sequence shown is translated from the DNA. The chain carries TRDV1 and TRDJ1; the D call may be TRDD2 or TRDD3 (9 bases each). No J gene was available from TCRdb, and it was assigned here by a germline match of the DNA. With 2 bases removed from V and 1 base from J, the gap between germline ends came to 44 bases. The CDR3 sequence is 26 residues long. From germline, CDR1 is TSWWSYY and CDR2 QGS. This CDR3 is CALGETGPSYGRSTGGPRWVTDKLIF. CDR3 bases: TGTGCTCTTGGGGAAACGGGGCCTTCCTACGGGAGGAGTACTGGGGGACCCCGTTGGGTCACCGATAAACTCATCTTT.

About this clone: This sequence is one base from a far larger clone and is likely a read error. Within the sample, other DNA sequences also encode this same CDR3. J is TRDJ1 and V is TRDV1; 8 positions agree with TRDD3. TCRdb gives no J gene; it was assigned here by matching the DNA to germline. The junction had 31 bases not matched to a gene; V was cut back by 9 bases and J by 4 bases. This CDR3 has 21 residues. Per germline, CDR1 TSWWSYY and CDR2 QGS. The CDR3 DNA is TGTGCTCTCGCCTTATTGGGTCTCTTCCGTTCGGAGGGGATACTTAGCGATAAACTCATCTTT. Its translation: CALALLGLFRSEGILSDKLIF.